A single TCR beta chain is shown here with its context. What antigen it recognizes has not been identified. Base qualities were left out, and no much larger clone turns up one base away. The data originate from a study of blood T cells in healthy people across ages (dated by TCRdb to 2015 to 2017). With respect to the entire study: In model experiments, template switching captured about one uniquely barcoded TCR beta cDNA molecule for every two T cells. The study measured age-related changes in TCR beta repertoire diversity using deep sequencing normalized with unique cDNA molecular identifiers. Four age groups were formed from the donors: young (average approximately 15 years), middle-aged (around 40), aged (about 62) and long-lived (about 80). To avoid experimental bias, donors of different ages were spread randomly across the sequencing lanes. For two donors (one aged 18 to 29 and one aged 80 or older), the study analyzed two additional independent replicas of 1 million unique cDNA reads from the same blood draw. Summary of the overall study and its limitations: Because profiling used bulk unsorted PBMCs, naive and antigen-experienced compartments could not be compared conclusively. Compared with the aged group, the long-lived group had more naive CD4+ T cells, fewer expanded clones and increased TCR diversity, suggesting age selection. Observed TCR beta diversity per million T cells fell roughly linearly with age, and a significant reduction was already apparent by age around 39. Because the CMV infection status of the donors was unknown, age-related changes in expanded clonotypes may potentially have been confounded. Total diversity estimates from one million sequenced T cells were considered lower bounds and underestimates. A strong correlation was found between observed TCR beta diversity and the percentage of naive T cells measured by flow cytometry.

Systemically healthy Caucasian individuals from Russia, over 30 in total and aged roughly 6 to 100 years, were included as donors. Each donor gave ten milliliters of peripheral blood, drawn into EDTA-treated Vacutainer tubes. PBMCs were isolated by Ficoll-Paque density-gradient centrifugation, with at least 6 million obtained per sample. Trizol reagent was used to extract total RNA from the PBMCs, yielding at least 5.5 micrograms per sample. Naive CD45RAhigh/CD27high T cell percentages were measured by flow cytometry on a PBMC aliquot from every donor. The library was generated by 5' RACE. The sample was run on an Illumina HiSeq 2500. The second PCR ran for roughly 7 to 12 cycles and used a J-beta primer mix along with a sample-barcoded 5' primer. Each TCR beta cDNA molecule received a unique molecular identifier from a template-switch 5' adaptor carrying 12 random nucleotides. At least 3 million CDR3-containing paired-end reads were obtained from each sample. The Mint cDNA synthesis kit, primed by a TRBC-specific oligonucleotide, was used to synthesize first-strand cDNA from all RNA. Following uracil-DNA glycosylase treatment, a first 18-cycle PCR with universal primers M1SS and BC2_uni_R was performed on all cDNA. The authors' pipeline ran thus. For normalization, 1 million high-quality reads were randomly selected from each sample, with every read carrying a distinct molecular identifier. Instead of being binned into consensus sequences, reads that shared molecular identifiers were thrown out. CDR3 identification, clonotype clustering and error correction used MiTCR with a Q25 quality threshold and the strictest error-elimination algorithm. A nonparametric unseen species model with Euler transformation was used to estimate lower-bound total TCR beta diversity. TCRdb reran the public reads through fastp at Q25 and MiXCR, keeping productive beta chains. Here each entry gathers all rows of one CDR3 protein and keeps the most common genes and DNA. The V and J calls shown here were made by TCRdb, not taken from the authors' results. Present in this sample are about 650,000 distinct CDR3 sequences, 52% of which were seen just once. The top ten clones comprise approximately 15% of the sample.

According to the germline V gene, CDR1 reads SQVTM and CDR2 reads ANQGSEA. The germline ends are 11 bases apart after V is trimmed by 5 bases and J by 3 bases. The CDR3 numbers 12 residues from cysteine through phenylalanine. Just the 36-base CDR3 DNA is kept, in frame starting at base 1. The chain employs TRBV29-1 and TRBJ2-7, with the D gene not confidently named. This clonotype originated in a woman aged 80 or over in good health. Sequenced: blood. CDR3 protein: CSVTSTDYEQYF. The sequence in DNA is TGCAGCGTTACTTCGACGGACTACGAGCAGTACTTC.